Listed here are 14 T cell receptor beta chains from one sample, sequenced in a study of cytomegalovirus exposure and HLA in healthy donors. PCR involved 60 Vbeta and 13 Jbeta primers. This table comes from immunoSEQ multiplex PCR, and its TCRdb copy is limited to in-frame clones, with some not included. The table includes over 150,000 clones, 70% to 80% detected once. Source material: PBMCs. The receptors were sampled from a man between 60 and 75 years old in good health and CMV-seronegative.

The chain recombines TRBV29-1 with TRBJ1-2; TRBD1 matches at 8 bases. The germline gives CDR1 SQVTM, CDR2 ANQGSEA. This CDR3 comprises 17 residues. The V and J ends lost 0 bases and 5 bases, in that order; junction bases with no gene match: 14. The CDR3 DNA is TGCAGCGTTGAAGATGGGGTCCCAAGGACAGGGACTTATGGCTACACCTTC. Protein product: CSVEDGVPRTGTYGYTF. Complete variable domain (other parts from reference TRBV29-1 and TRBJ1-2): SAVISQKPSRDICQRGTSLTIQCQVDSQVTMMFWYRQQPGQSLTLIATANQGSEATYESGFVIDKFPISRPNLTFSTLTVSNMSPEDSSIYLCSVEDGVPRTGTYGYTFGSGTRLTVV.

The chain links TRBV28 to TRBJ2-2; 7 positions match TRBD1. From germline, CDR1 is MDHEN and CDR2 SYDVKM. This CDR3 comprises 16 residues. With V trimmed by 10 bases and J by 2 bases, 13 bases remained unmatched. CDR3 residues: CANRWDSPLNTGELFF. The CDR3 DNA sequence: TGTGCCAACAGGTGGGACAGTCCCCTTAACACCGGGGAGCTGTTTTTT.

This chain links TRBV7-2 with TRBJ2-1, with D possibly being TRBD2 (6 bases). Between the trimmed V and J ends, which lost 2 bases and 4 bases, there was a span of 12 bases. The CDR3 runs to 15 residues. CDR1 and CDR2 (germline): SGHTA, FQGNSA. CDR3: CASSLSGGIYNEQFF. The CDR3 nucleotides read TGTGCCAGCAGCTTATCTGGCGGGATATACAATGAGCAGTTCTTC.

V is TRBV6-4 and J is TRBJ1-6, with D perhaps TRBD1 (5 bases). In germline, CDR1 is MRHNA, CDR2 SNTAGT. The germline V and J ends were trimmed by 3 bases and 10 bases, with 13 bases remaining between them. This CDR3 is built from 14 residues. This chain's CDR3 is CASSEARAGSPLHF. The CDR3 coding sequence is TGTGCCAGCAGTGAGGCCAGGGCTGGCTCACCCCTCCACTTT.

This clone has only a few counts. The V gene is TRBV28, the J gene TRBJ1-5, with D possibly being TRBD1 (5 bases). The CDR3 sequence is 14 residues long. V was clipped by 2 bases and J by 7 bases, with 12 bases between them. The germline CDR1 and CDR2 sequences are MDHEN and SYDVKM. CDR3 DNA: TGTGCCAGCAGTTTAATGGGGGGGAGCCAGCCCCAGCATTTT. Encoded protein: CASSLMGGSQPQHF. The complete variable domain, with remaining parts taken from reference TRBV28 and TRBJ1-5, reads DVKVTQSSRYLVKRTGEKVFLECVQDMDHENMFWYRQDPGLGLRLIYFSYDVKMKEKGDIPEGYSVSREKKERFSLILESASTNQTSMYLCASSLMGGSQPQHFGDGTRLSIL.

This clone showed up just once. V gene TRBV27 combines with J gene TRBJ1-1; TRBD1 matches 8 bases. The CDR3 has 14 residues. The V segment lost 7 bases and the J segment 2 bases; nucleotides outside the gene matches: 6. Germline-derived CDR1 and CDR2 are MNHEY and SMNVEV (reference sequence). CDR3 protein: CASTGTGINTEAFF. The DNA of the CDR3 is TGTGCCAGCACGGGGACAGGTATTAACACTGAAGCTTTCTTT.

The V gene is TRBV18, the J gene TRBJ1-1, with D perhaps TRBD1 (6 bases). Trimming removed 3 bases at V and 2 bases at J, with 13 bases between. Germline V gives CDR1 KGHSH, CDR2 LQKENI. This CDR3 has 15 amino acids. The CDR3 spells CASSPRQELNTEAFF. In nucleotides, the CDR3 is TGTGCCAGCTCACCCCGACAGGAGCTAAACACTGAAGCTTTCTTT.

The CDR3 DNA follows: TGTGCCAGCTCAAACGGTGAGGCGACCGAGCAGTACTTC. It encodes CASSNGEATEQYF. The chain uses TRBV18 and TRBJ2-7; D gene uncertain. The ends were cut back, 5 bases at V and 6 bases at J, with 14 bases in the middle. The germline CDR1 and CDR2 sequences are KGHSH and LQKENI. The CDR3 is made up of 13 amino acids.

This clone came up once. The chain joins TRBV5-1 to TRBJ2-2; 9 positions agree with TRBD1. This CDR3 has 15 amino acids. From germline, CDR1 is SGHRS and CDR2 YFSETQ. Germline trimming cut 4 bases from V and 3 bases from J; bases unmatched to any gene: 4. CDR3 in DNA: TGCGCCAGCAGCCCGGACAGGGGTGACACCGGGGAGCTGTTTTTT. As protein: CASSPDRGDTGELFF.

The chain combines TRBV7-2 with TRBJ1-1, with D unresolved. The V gene's germline CDR1 is SGHTA and CDR2 FQGNSA. The V gene lost 0 bases and the J gene lost 4 bases, with 12 bases spanning the gap. CDR3 length equals 15 residues. As DNA, the CDR3 is TGTGCCAGCAGCTTAGCGCTGGGAGTCGCCACTGAAGCTTTCTTT. This gives the protein CASSLALGVATEAFF.

The rearrangement uses TRBV6-5 and TRBJ1-1; perhaps TRBD1 as D (5 bases). Germline V gene data show CDR1 as MNHEY and CDR2 as SVGAGI. V lost 6 bases and J 1 base, leaving 12 bases between the germline ends. The CDR3 totals 14 residues. The CDR3 region is CASRLEGENTEAFF. Written as DNA, the CDR3 is TGTGCCAGCAGACTGGAAGGGGAGAACACTGAAGCTTTCTTT.

The J gene is TRBJ1-1, the V gene TRBV27; 7 nucleotides agree with TRBD1. This CDR3 spans 14 amino acids. The trim removed 3 bases at V and 5 bases at J, leaving 6 bases unmatched. Germline V CDR1 and CDR2: MNHEY, SMNVEV (reference sequence). This chain's CDR3 is CASSFYRGMTEAFF. The CDR3 nucleotides are TGTGCCAGCAGTTTTTACAGGGGAATGACTGAAGCTTTCTTT.

The V call is TRBV30, the J call TRBJ2-6; D gene uncertain. The CDR3 has 15 amino acids. V lost 0 bases to trimming and J lost 0 bases, with 6 bases between them. Germline V gene data show CDR1 as GTSNPN and CDR2 as SVGIG (reference sequence). The CDR3 bases are TGTGCCTGGAGTGTACCAGTCTCTGGGGCCAACGTCCTGACTTTC. Its translation: CAWSVPVSGANVLTF.

Written as DNA, the CDR3 is TGTGCCAGCAGTGGGGGCCCATCCTTCGATACGCAGTATTTT. This sequence encodes CASSGGPSFDTQYF. This chain links TRBV2 with TRBJ2-3; TRBD1 is a possible D gene (5 bases). The CDR3 is 14 amino acids. The germline CDR1 and CDR2 sequences are SNHLY and FYNNEI. With 4 bases removed from V and 6 bases from J, the gap between germline ends came to 14 bases.